The 19 T cell receptor beta chains below all came from one sample that was sequenced in a study of control samples from healthy donors and cancer patients. Measured with immunoSEQ multiplex PCR; TCRdb has only the in-frame clones, and not every one. The table for this sample gives around 190,000 clones. Specimen: blood. These receptors all come from a woman aged 30 to 39 in good health.

The chain recombines TRBV4-2 with TRBJ2-3; 9 bases agree with TRBD2. The germline V gene has CDR1 LGHNA and CDR2 YNFKEQ. V was clipped by 0 bases and J by 1 base; unmatched bases: 2. The CDR3 length is 16 residues. The DNA for the CDR3 is TGTGCCAGCAGCCAAGAAGAGCGGGGGGGCACAGATACGCAGTATTTT. It translates to CASSQEERGGTDTQYF.

The V call is TRBV28, the J call TRBJ2-7; D gene uncertain. V lost 3 bases and J lost 5, with 8 bases in between. Germline V gives CDR1 MDHEN, CDR2 SYDVKM. This CDR3 has 12 residues. The CDR3 here is CASSFGFHEQYF. Here the CDR3 DNA reads TGTGCCAGCAGTTTTGGGTTCCACGAGCAGTACTTC.

The chain uses TRBV3-1 (or the pseudogene TRBV3-2) and TRBJ2-7, with D uncertain. V shed 4 bases and J shed 2 bases, with 18 bases lying between them. In germline, CDR1 is LGHDT, CDR2 YNNKEL (reference sequence). The CDR3 runs to 16 residues. The CDR3 region is CASSPALAARAYEQYF. DNA for the CDR3: TGTGCCAGCAGCCCCGCTCTGGCAGCGCGAGCCTACGAGCAGTACTTC.

The V call is TRBV4-1, the J call TRBJ1-5, with unresolved D. Germline V gene lookup returns CDR1 MGHRA and CDR2 YSYEKL. The CDR3 consists of 15 residues. Trimming removed 0 bases at V and 2 bases at J, with 8 bases between. CDR3 loop: CASSQDYAGNQPQHF. In DNA form, the CDR3 reads TGCGCCAGCAGCCAAGATTATGCGGGCAATCAGCCCCAGCATTTT.

The chain employs TRBV6-5 and TRBJ2-1; 7 positions match TRBD1. The V gene's germline CDR1 is MNHEY and CDR2 SVGAGI. The CDR3 covers 13 residues. The V gene end was trimmed by 5 bases and the J gene end by 4 bases; junction bases not matched to a gene: 2. CDR3 sequence (DNA): TGTGCCAGCAGTCAGGGACAGTACAATGAGCAGTTCTTC. It specifies CASSQGQYNEQFF.

The genes are TRBV11-2 and TRBJ2-5; TRBD2 might be the D (6 bases). Germline CDR1 is SGHAT and CDR2 is FQNNGV. Trimming cost V 5 bases and J 0 bases, with 7 bases left between them. CDR3 length: 13 residues. The CDR3 bases are TGTGCCAGCAGCGGAGGGTACCAAGAGACCCAGTACTTC. Translated: CASSGGYQETQYF.

V is TRBV11-2 and J is TRBJ2-3; 10 bases map to TRBD2. J lost 3 bases, V lost 3 bases, and 6 bases had no gene match. CDR1 and CDR2 from the germline V gene are SGHAT and FQNNGV. The CDR3 runs 16 residues. CDR3 in DNA: TGTGCCAGCAGCTTCTCTAGCGGGGGCTCGACAGATACGCAGTATTTT. Its translation: CASSFSSGGSTDTQYF.

The chain employs TRBV15 and TRBJ2-3; 7 positions agree with TRBD2. The length of the CDR3 is 17 residues. Germline assignment: CDR1 LNHNV and CDR2 YYDKDF (reference sequence). The V and J ends lost 2 bases and 3 bases, in that order; junction bases with no gene match: 11. CDR3 region: CATSRRLRAGVTDTQYF. In nucleotides, the CDR3 is TGTGCCACCAGCAGAAGATTACGGGCGGGGGTAACAGATACGCAGTATTTT.

V is TRBV18 and J is TRBJ2-7; TRBD1 might be the D (6 bases). This CDR3 has 15 residues. Per the germline V gene, CDR1 is KGHSH and CDR2 is LQKENI. Deletions cut 6 bases from V and 1 base from J, with 16 bases between. CDR3 loop: CASSPIVGASYEQYF. CDR3 DNA: TGTGCCAGCTCCCCGATAGTGGGGGCGTCCTACGAGCAGTACTTC.

This chain links TRBV28 with TRBJ2-7; tentatively, D is TRBD1 or TRBD2 (5 bases each). Germline V gene sequence: CDR1 MDHEN, CDR2 SYDVKM. The V gene lost 8 bases and the J gene lost 5 bases, with 22 bases spanning the gap. This CDR3 has 15 amino acids. The CDR3, as DNA: TGTGCCAGCGGACTCCCAGGGAACCGTGGCCACGAGCAGTACTTC. Its translation: CASGLPGNRGHEQYF.

The chain employs TRBV24-1 and TRBJ2-1, with D possibly matching TRBD2 (6 bases). Trimming took off 1 base at V and 7 bases at J, with 10 bases between the two ends. CDR1 KGHDR and CDR2 SFDVKD come from the germline V gene. The CDR3 is 14 amino acids. The CDR3 region is CATSDLPRGNEQFF. In DNA form, the CDR3 reads TGTGCCACCAGTGATTTACCTCGGGGGAATGAGCAGTTCTTC.

This rearrangement joins TRBV7-2 to TRBJ2-1; D is unresolved. The germline V gene has CDR1 SGHTA and CDR2 FQGNSA. V lost 5 bases and J lost 5, with 22 bases in between. This CDR3 has 17 residues. CDR3 residues: CASSSLEGKRLDNEQFF. The CDR3 nucleotides read TGTGCCAGCAGCAGCCTCGAAGGAAAACGGTTAGACAATGAGCAGTTCTTC.

This chain links TRBV6-1 with TRBJ1-2, with 7 bases aligning to TRBD1. The V segment lost 1 base and the J segment 5 bases; nucleotides outside the gene matches: 1. The CDR3 has 13 residues. The germline V gene has CDR1 MNHNS and CDR2 SASEGT. This CDR3 is CASSEVGQYGYTF. In DNA form, the CDR3 reads TGTGCCAGCAGTGAAGTGGGACAGTATGGCTACACCTTC.

The rearrangement joins TRBV18 to TRBJ1-2; D unclear. Germline values: CDR1 KGHSH, CDR2 LQKENI. The CDR3 spans 13 residues. Trimming left V 3 bases short and J 4 bases short, with 9 bases between. CDR3 sequence reads: CASSPETPYGYTF. The CDR3 coding sequence is TGTGCCAGCTCACCGGAGACACCCTATGGCTACACCTTC.

The chain links TRBV4-2 to TRBJ1-2, with TRBD1 matching 9 bases. Trimming took 2 bases from V and 5 from J; bases not matched to a gene: 12. There are 17 residues in the CDR3. Per germline, CDR1 LGHNA and CDR2 YNFKEQ. The DNA of the CDR3 is TGTGCCAGCAGCCAATTCCTCCGGGACAGGGATAGGTATGGCTACACCTTC. It yields the protein CASSQFLRDRDRYGYTF.

This rearrangement joins TRBV5-4 to TRBJ2-1; D remains unclear. This CDR3 spans 13 amino acids. With 4 bases removed from V and 13 bases from J, the gap between germline ends came to 18 bases. From germline, CDR1 is SGHNT and CDR2 YYREEE (reference sequence). As DNA, the CDR3 is TGTGCCAGCAGCGCCGAGGCCCTTCCCGACCAGTTCTTC. This codes for CASSAEALPDQFF.

The chain is built from TRBV27 and TRBJ1-6; 9 bases line up with TRBD1. V was pared by 6 bases and J by 7 bases, with 7 bases of the junction left unmatched. This CDR3 region has 15 residues. Germline lookup yields CDR1 MNHEY and CDR2 SMNVEV (reference sequence). For the CDR3, the DNA is TGTGCCAGCAGCCACGGGACAGGGTCGAATTCACCCCTCCACTTT. This codes for CASSHGTGSNSPLHF.

The chain employs TRBV28 and TRBJ2-7; 8 bases map to TRBD2. The CDR3 contains 20 residues. CDR1 is MDHEN and CDR2 is SYDVKM in the germline V gene. The junction had 23 bases not matched to a gene; V was cut back by 4 bases and J by 3 bases. The chain's CDR3 is CASSSRGGAGSHRSNYEQYF. The CDR3 DNA follows: TGTGCCAGCAGTTCCCGGGGGGGGGCAGGGAGCCACCGTTCAAACTACGAGCAGTACTTC.

J is TRBJ2-1 and V is TRBV10-3; D uncertain. V was shortened by 5 bases and J by 9 bases, with 14 bases between the two germline ends. Looked up from germline, CDR1 is ENHRY and CDR2 is SYGVKD. The CDR3 contains 13 residues. CDR3 in amino acids: CAISRGAPGEQFF. DNA of the CDR3: TGTGCCATCAGTCGAGGAGCCCCCGGTGAGCAGTTCTTC.